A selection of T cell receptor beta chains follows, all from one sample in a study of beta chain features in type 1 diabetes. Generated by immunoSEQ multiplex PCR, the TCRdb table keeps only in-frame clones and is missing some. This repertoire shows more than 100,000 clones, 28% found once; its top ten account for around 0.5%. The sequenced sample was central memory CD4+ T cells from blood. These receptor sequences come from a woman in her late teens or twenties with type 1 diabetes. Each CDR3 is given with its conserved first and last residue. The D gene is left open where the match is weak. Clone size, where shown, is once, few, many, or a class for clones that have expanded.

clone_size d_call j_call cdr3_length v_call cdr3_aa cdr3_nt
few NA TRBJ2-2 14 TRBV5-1 CASADSSNTGELFF TGCGCCAGCGCGGACAGTTCGAACACCGGGGAGCTGTTTTTT
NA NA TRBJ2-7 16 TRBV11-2 CASSLGRDGGVHEQYF TGTGCCAGCAGCTTAGGGAGGGACGGAGGGGTCCACGAGCAGTACTTC
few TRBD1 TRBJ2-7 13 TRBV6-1 CASSWDREDEQYF TGTGCCAGCAGTTGGGACAGGGAAGACGAGCAGTACTTC
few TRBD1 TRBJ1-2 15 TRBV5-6 CASSEGTGNFYGYTF TGTGCCAGCAGCGAAGGGACAGGGAACTTCTATGGCTACACCTTC
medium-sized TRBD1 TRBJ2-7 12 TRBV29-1 CSGGGQGSEQYF TGCAGCGGCGGGGGACAGGGTTCCGAGCAGTACTTC
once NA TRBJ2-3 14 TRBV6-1 CASRDYREWDTQYF TGTGCCAGCAGGGACTATCGTGAATGGGATACGCAGTATTTT
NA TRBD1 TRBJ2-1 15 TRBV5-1 CASSSGTGAVNEQFF TGCGCCAGCAGCTCCGGGACAGGAGCTGTCAATGAGCAGTTCTTC
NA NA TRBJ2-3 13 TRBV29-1 CSVVDRSTDTQYF TGCAGCGTTGTCGACAGGTCCACAGATACGCAGTATTTT
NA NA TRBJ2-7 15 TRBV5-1 CASSLEASRPYEQYF TGCGCCAGCAGCTTAGAGGCTAGCCGACCCTACGAGCAGTACTTC
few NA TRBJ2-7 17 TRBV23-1 CASSQRPTAGRSYEQYF TGCGCCAGCAGTCAACGCCCCACAGCAGGTCGTTCCTACGAGCAGTACTTC
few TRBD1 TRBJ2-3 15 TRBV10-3 CAISPGQGITDTQYF TGTGCCATCAGCCCGGGACAGGGTATCACAGATACGCAGTATTTT
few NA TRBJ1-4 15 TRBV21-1 CASSEDRPFNEKLFF TGTGCCAGCAGCGAGGACAGGCCTTTTAATGAAAAACTGTTTTTT
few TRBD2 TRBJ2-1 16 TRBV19 CASRSSTSGEYNEQFF TGTGCCAGTAGGTCCTCTACTAGCGGGGAGTACAATGAGCAGTTCTTC
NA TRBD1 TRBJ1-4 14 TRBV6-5 CASSVRDSYEKLFF TGTGCCAGCAGTGTCCGGGACAGCTATGAAAAACTGTTTTTT
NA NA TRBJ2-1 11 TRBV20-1 CSVIGDNEQFF TGCAGTGTTATAGGGGATAATGAGCAGTTCTTC
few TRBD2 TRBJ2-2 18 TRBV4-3 CASSQEVAGGPNTGELFF TGCGCCAGCAGCCAAGAGGTAGCGGGAGGGCCGAACACCGGGGAGCTGTTTTTT
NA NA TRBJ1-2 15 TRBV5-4 CASSFARGEIYGYTF TGTGCCAGCAGCTTCGCCAGGGGAGAAATCTATGGCTACACCTTC
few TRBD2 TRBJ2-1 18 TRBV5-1 CASSFAGTSGVGYNEQFF TGCGCCAGCAGCTTTGCCGGGACTAGCGGGGTTGGCTACAATGAGCAGTTCTTC
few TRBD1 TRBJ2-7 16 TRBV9 CASSVGAGGMGYEQYF TGTGCCAGCAGCGTAGGCGCAGGGGGCATGGGCTACGAGCAGTACTTC
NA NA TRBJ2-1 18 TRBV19 CASSIGGGGRRSYNEQFF TGTGCCAGTAGTATAGGGGGTGGAGGGAGAAGGTCCTACAATGAGCAGTTCTTC
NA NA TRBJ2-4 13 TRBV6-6 CASSTGTKNIQYF TGTGCCAGCAGCACCGGGACTAAAAACATTCAGTACTTC
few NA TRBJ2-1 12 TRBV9 CASSTGFGEQFF TGTGCCAGCAGCACAGGGTTCGGTGAGCAGTTCTTC
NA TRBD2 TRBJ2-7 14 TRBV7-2 CASSSHLADLREYF TGTGCCAGCAGCTCGCACCTAGCGGACCTACGGGAGTACTTC
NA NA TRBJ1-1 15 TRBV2 CASSTDPGSLTEAFF TGTGCCAGCAGCACCGACCCGGGATCCTTAACTGAAGCTTTCTTT
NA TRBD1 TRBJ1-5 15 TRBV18 CASSPQGVGNQPQHF TGTGCCAGCTCACCGCAGGGGGTCGGCAATCAGCCCCAGCATTTT
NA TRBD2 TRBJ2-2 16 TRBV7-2 CASSLTGGPDTGELFF TGTGCCAGCAGCTTAACGGGAGGGCCCGACACCGGGGAGCTGTTTTTT
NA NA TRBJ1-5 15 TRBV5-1 CASRVGPEVNQPQHF TGCGCCAGCAGAGTCGGCCCGGAGGTAAATCAGCCCCAGCATTTT
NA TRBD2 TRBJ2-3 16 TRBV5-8 CASSLVLTSGTDTQYF TGTGCCAGCAGCTTGGTGTTGACTAGCGGCACAGATACGCAGTATTTT
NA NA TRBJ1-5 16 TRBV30 CAWTTTGRGSNQPQHF TGTGCCTGGACTACGACGGGTAGGGGTAGCAATCAGCCCCAGCATTTT
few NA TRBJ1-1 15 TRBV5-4 CASSLGQTPNTEAFF TGTGCCAGCAGCTTGGGACAGACACCGAACACTGAAGCTTTCTTT
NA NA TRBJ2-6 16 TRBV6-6 CASTRVQSSGANVLTF TGTGCCAGCACGAGGGTCCAGAGCTCTGGGGCCAACGTCCTGACTTTC